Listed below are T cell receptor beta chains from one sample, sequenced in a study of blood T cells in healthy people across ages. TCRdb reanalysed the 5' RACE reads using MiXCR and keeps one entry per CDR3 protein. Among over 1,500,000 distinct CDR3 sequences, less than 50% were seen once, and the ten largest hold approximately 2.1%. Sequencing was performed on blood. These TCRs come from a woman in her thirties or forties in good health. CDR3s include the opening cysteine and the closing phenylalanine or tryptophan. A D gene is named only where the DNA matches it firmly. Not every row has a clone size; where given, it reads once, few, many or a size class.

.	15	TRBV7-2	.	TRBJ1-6	TGTGCCAGCAGCGCCCGGGCCTCCTATAATTCACCCCTCCACTTT	CASSARASYNSPLHF
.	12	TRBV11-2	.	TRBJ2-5	TGTGCCAGCAGCCGGGACGTGCAGGAGCAGTACTTC	CASSRDVQEQYF
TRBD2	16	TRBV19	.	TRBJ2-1	TGTGCCAGTAGTATAGGGGGAGGGACCTCCTACAATGAGCAGTTCTTC	CASSIGGGTSYNEQFF
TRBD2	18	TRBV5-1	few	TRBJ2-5	TGCGCCAGCAGCCTTCCCCAACTAGCGGGGCGCACTCAAGAGACCCAGTACTTC	CASSLPQLAGRTQETQYF
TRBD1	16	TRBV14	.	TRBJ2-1	TGTGCCAGCAGCCAAGATAGGGGGACAGGGGAGTACGAGCAGTTCTTC	CASSQDRGTGEYEQFF
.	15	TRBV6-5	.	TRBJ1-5	TGTGCCAGCAGTTACTCGGGGGATAGCAATCAGCCCCAGCATTTT	CASSYSGDSNQPQHF
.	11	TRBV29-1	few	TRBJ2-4	TGCAGCGCTAACTTACAGGGCTTTCAGTACTTC	CSANLQGFQYF
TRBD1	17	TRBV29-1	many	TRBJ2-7	TGCAGCGTTGTTCGGTTGATGGACAGGGCTAACTCCTACGAGCAGTACTTC	CSVVRLMDRANSYEQYF
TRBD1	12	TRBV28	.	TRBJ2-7	TGTGCCAGCAGATGGGACAGCTACGAGCAGTACTTC	CASRWDSYEQYF
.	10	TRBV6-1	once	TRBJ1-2	TGTGCCAGCACAGGTGGCGGCTACACCTTC	CASTGGGYTF
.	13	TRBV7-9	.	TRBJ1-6	TGTGCCAGCAGCCCGGCGCAGGAATCACCCCTCCACTTT	CASSPAQESPLHF
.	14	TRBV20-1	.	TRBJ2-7	TGCAGTGCTAGAGTGAAGGGTCGGACCTACGAGCAGTACTTC	CSARVKGRTYEQYF
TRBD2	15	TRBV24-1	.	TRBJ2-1	TGTGCCACCAGTGATGCGGGACTAGCGGGGAATGAGCAGTTCTTC	CATSDAGLAGNEQFF
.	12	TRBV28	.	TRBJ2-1	TGTGCCAGCAGTCCCCGGGCCTTCGAGCAGTTCTTC	CASSPRAFEQFF
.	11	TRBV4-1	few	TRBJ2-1	TGCGCCAGCCTCAGGGGGGATCAGCAGTTCTTC	CASLRGDQQFF
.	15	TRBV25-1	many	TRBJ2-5	TGTGCCAGCAGTGAACCCACTGGGGTCCAAGAGACCCAGTACTTC	CASSEPTGVQETQYF
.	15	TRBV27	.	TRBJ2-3	TGTGCCAGCAGTTTTTCGCAGGGTGGCACAGATACGCAGTATTTT	CASSFSQGGTDTQYF
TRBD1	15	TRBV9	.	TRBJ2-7	TGTGCCAGCAGCGGCACCGGGACAGGGGCCTCCGAGCAGTACTTC	CASSGTGTGASEQYF
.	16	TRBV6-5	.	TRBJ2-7	TGTGCCAGCAGTTATCGTCCTGTCAGCCCTTTCTACGAGCAGTACTTC	CASSYRPVSPFYEQYF
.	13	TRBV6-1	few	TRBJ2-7	TGTGCCAGCAGTGACTGGACAGACTACGAGCAGTACTTC	CASSDWTDYEQYF
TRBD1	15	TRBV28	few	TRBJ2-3	TGTGCCAGCAGTTACGACAGGGGGCGGACAGATACGCAGTATTTT	CASSYDRGRTDTQYF
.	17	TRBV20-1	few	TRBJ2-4	TGCAGTGCCCGCCCATCAGGGGGGGGTCAGTTGTATCGCATTCAGTACTTC	CSARPSGGGQLYRIQYF
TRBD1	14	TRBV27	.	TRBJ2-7	TGTGCCAGCTCTGGACAGGAGTTCTCCTACGAGCAGTACTTC	CASSGQEFSYEQYF
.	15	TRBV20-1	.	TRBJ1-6	TGCAGTGCGCTCAGAAGAGGATCCTATAATTCACCCCTCCACTTT	CSALRRGSYNSPLHF
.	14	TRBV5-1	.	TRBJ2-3	TGCGCCAGCAGCGTTAGGACTAACACAGATACGCAGTATTTT	CASSVRTNTDTQYF
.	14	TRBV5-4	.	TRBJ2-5	TGTGCCAGCAGCAACCCGACTAGCCAAGAGACCCAGTACTTC	CASSNPTSQETQYF
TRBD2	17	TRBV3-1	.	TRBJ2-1	TGTGCCAGCAGCCAGGGAGGGACTAGCGGGGGTATCGGTGAGCAGTTCTTC	CASSQGGTSGGIGEQFF
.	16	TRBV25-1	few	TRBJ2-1	TGTGCCAGCAGTGCGACTAGCAGGGGCCCCTACAATGAGCAGTTCTTC	CASSATSRGPYNEQFF
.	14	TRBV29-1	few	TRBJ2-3	TGCAGCGGCAATGCGGGGGCAGGCACAGATACGCAGTATTTT	CSGNAGAGTDTQYF
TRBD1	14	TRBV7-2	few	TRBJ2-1	TGTGCCAGCACCGGGACAGGGACCTACAATGAGCAGTTCTTC	CASTGTGTYNEQFF
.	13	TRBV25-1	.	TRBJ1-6	TGTGCCAGCAGTGATTCGATAGGATCACCCCTCCACTTT	CASSDSIGSPLHF
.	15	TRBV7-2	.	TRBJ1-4	TGTGCCAGCAGCTGGAGGACCGACTCTAATGAAAAACTGTTTTTT	CASSWRTDSNEKLFF
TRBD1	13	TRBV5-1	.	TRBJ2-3	TGCGCCAGCAGCTGGGACAGGGTTGATACGCAGTATTTT	CASSWDRVDTQYF
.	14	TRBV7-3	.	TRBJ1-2	TGTGCCAGCAGCTTAATCCCTTCTTTAGATGGCTACACCTTC	CASSLIPSLDGYTF
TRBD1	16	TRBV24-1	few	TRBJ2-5	TGTGCCACCAGTGATTCAGGGGGACAGGCAAAGGAGACCCAGTACTTC	CATSDSGGQAKETQYF
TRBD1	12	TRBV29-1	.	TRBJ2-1	TGCAGCGTTTCAAAACAGGGGAGTGAGCAGTTCTTC	CSVSKQGSEQFF
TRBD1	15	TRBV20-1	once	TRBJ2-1	TGCAGTGCAAATAGACAGGGGAGCTCCTACAATGAGCAGTTCTTC	CSANRQGSSYNEQFF
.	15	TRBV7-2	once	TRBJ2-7	TGTGCCAGCAGCTTAGATTTCCAGGAGCCTAGGGAGCAGTACTTC	CASSLDFQEPREQYF
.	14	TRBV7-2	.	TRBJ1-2	TGTGCCAGCAGCTTATCCGGACGCGCGTGGGGCTACACCTTC	CASSLSGRAWGYTF